Here is one T cell receptor (beta chain) with its context. The target antigen is unknown. The CDR3 end lies 3 residues beyond the end of the read and is filled in from the germline J gene. V shed 2 bases and J shed 0 bases, with 11 bases lying between them. The CDR3 has 15 amino acids. CDR1 is SGHTA and CDR2 is FQGNSA in the germline V gene. TCRdb's copy holds only in-frame clones and misses some; the assay was immunoSEQ multiplex PCR. The sample includes tens of thousands of clones. The data are from a study of Tregs in tolerant kidney transplant recipients. Points from the study as a whole: Nucleotide sequences could not be compared across some patients' samples due to primer changes. The small number of patients limits these findings pending further validation. In tolerant patients, donor-specific Tregs outgrew total Tregs, suggesting antigen-driven expansion.

Unstimulated Tregs (CD4+CD25+CD127-) and CD4+CD25- non-Tregs were sorted from PBMCs. This material consisted of CD8+ T cells from blood, taken before the transplant. The TCR sequence derives from a human donor who received a combined kidney and bone marrow transplant. This sequence joins TRBV7-2 and TRBJ2-7; D perhaps matches TRBD1 (6 bases). The CDR3 here is CASSLPGDPSYEQYF. The part of the CDR3 DNA that was read is TGTGCCAGCAGCTTACCAGGGGACCCCTCCTACGAG.